The next 28 T cell receptor beta chains were all read from a single sample in a study of shared clonotypes between healthy human individuals. The protocol was immunoSEQ multiplex PCR, while the TCRdb copy is restricted to in-frame clones and leaves out a portion. There are about 980,000 clones in the sample; about three quarters occur only once, and roughly 1.5% lies in the top ten. Source material: memory CD4+ T cells sorted from blood. This sample's subset: CD45RA-negative fraction. These receptors were collected from a man younger than 35 in good health.

This chain uses TRBV6-1 with TRBJ2-1; tentative D call: TRBD1 (5 bases). This CDR3 spans 14 amino acids. Per the germline V gene, CDR1 is MNHNS and CDR2 is SASEGT. The germline V and J ends were trimmed by 7 bases and 0 bases, with 10 bases remaining between them. CDR3 in amino acids: CASKRQSSYNEQFF. The DNA for the CDR3 is TGTGCCAGCAAAAGACAGAGCTCCTACAATGAGCAGTTCTTC.

This clone was seen a few times. This sequence joins TRBV10-2 and TRBJ2-7, with D perhaps matching TRBD1 (5 bases). CDR1 is WSHSY and CDR2 is SAAADI in the germline V gene. This CDR3 has 15 residues. Trimming pared 3 bases from V and 0 bases from J, leaving 12 bases between. CDR3 bases: TGCGCCAGCAGTGAAGACAGCCTTAGCTCCTACGAGCAGTACTTC. Protein: CASSEDSLSSYEQYF.

Turning to this clone: This same CDR3 is encoded by further DNA sequences in the sample. V gene TRBV5-1 combines with J gene TRBJ2-2; possible D gene TRBD2, 6 bases. This CDR3 region has 15 residues. V lost 0 bases and J lost 1, with 7 bases in between. CDR1 is SGHRS and CDR2 is YFSETQ in the germline V gene. The CDR3 protein is CASSLAGENTGELFF. The CDR3 bases are TGCGCCAGCAGCTTGGCGGGGGAGAACACCGGGGAGCTGTTTTTT.

This chain uses TRBV7-2 with TRBJ2-2, with 11 bases fitting TRBD2. Germline V lookup: CDR1 SGHTA, CDR2 FQGNSA. This CDR3 has 15 amino acids. V lost 7 bases and J lost 3; bases outside the gene matches: 4. CDR3: CASTPSGGYTGELFF. Here the CDR3 DNA reads TGTGCCAGCACCCCTAGCGGGGGGTACACCGGGGAGCTGTTTTTT.

This chain connects TRBV28 to TRBJ1-2; 10 nucleotides agree with TRBD1. The CDR3 extends over 14 amino acids. Germline CDR1 reads MDHEN; CDR2 reads SYDVKM. The trim removed 7 bases at V and 7 bases at J, leaving 9 bases unmatched. The CDR3 sequence: CASTRTGGSSGYTF. DNA of the CDR3: TGTGCCAGCACCCGGACAGGGGGATCGTCTGGCTACACCTTC.

The V and J genes are TRBV28 and TRBJ1-4; D ambiguous. Trimming removed 5 bases at V and 7 bases at J, with 14 bases between. Germline V gene sequence: CDR1 MDHEN, CDR2 SYDVKM. The CDR3 consists of 14 residues. The CDR3: CASSARGSGEKLFF. DNA for the CDR3: TGTGCCAGCAGTGCCCGGGGAAGCGGTGAAAAACTGTTTTTT.

The chain is built from TRBV29-1 and TRBJ2-1; D is ambiguous. Per the germline V gene, CDR1 is SQVTM and CDR2 is ANQGSEA. CDR3 size: 12 residues. V gave up 0 bases and J gave up 7 bases, with 7 bases separating them. The CDR3 sequence is CSVEDGVNEQFF. In nucleotides, the CDR3 is TGCAGCGTTGAAGATGGAGTGAATGAGCAGTTCTTC.

The rearrangement links TRBV4-2 to TRBJ2-2, with D possibly TRBD2 on 5 matching bases. Germline values: CDR1 LGHNA, CDR2 YNFKEQ. The CDR3 runs to 16 residues. V was trimmed by 0 bases and J by 6 bases, leaving 14 bases between them. The CDR3 DNA is TGTGCCAGCAGCCAAGATATTATCGGGGTCCCCGGGGAGCTGTTTTTT. The encoded protein is CASSQDIIGVPGELFF.

The genes are TRBV7-9 and TRBJ2-3; no clear D gene. CDR3 size: 15 residues. From germline, CDR1 is SEHNR and CDR2 FQNEAQ (reference sequence). V lost 8 bases to trimming and J lost 1 base, with 16 bases between them. The DNA for the CDR3 is TGTGCCAGCTCCTCCCTCTTCGCCCGCACAGATACGCAGTATTTT. Residues: CASSSLFARTDTQYF.

The V gene is TRBV5-6, the J gene TRBJ1-1; D uncertain. Per the germline V gene, CDR1 is SGHDT and CDR2 is YYEEEE. The CDR3 loop spans 13 amino acids. V lost 1 base to trimming and J lost 0 bases, with 4 bases between them. The CDR3 DNA reads as TGTGCCAGCAGCTTGTCTGTGAACACTGAAGCTTTCTTT. Translating it yields CASSLSVNTEAFF.

This clone was seen more than once but under ten times. This rearrangement joins TRBV15 to TRBJ2-5, with D uncertain. Germline V lookup: CDR1 LNHNV, CDR2 YYDKDF (reference sequence). CDR3 length equals 14 residues. Trimming took 0 bases from V and 3 from J, leaving 8 bases between them. CDR3 sequence: CATSRDLSKETQYF. Here the CDR3 DNA reads TGTGCCACCAGCAGAGATCTGTCGAAAGAGACCCAGTACTTC.

This rearrangement joins TRBV7-9 to TRBJ2-5, with 8 nucleotides matching TRBD2. This CDR3 comprises 15 residues. With 3 bases clipped from V and 4 bases from J, the junction kept 7 bases outside the gene matches. Germline-derived CDR1 and CDR2 are SEHNR and FQNEAQ (reference sequence). In DNA form, the CDR3 reads TGTGCCAGCAGCTTGAGACTAGCGAACTCAGAGACCCAGTACTTC. It translates to CASSLRLANSETQYF. Looking up the rest from reference TRBV7-9 and TRBJ2-5 gives the full variable domain: DTGVSQNPRHKITKRGQNVTFRCDPISEHNRLYWYRQTLGQGPEFLTYFQNEAQLEKSRLLSDRFSAERPKGSFSTLEIQRTEQGDSAMYLCASSLRLANSETQYFGPGTRLLVL.

The J gene is TRBJ1-3, the V gene TRBV6-6; possibly TRBD1 for D (5 bases). V lost 6 bases and J 0 bases, leaving 9 bases between the germline ends. Germline V CDR1 and CDR2: MNHNY, SVGAGI (reference sequence). The length of the CDR3 is 14 residues. CDR3 DNA sequence: TGTGCCAGCAGAGATACAGGCTCTGGAAACACCATATATTTT. Translating gives CASRDTGSGNTIYF.

This clone occurred many times. The V gene is TRBV28, the J gene TRBJ1-2; the match to TRBD1 covers 9 bases. V dropped 2 bases and J dropped 6; count of bases not matched to a gene: 1. Germline V lookup: CDR1 MDHEN, CDR2 SYDVKM. The CDR3 contains 13 residues. Here the CDR3 reads CASSLGTGNGYTF. The CDR3 bases are TGTGCCAGCAGTTTAGGGACAGGGAATGGCTACACCTTC.

The V and J genes are TRBV30 and TRBJ2-3, with 7 nucleotides matching TRBD2. CDR1 GTSNPN and CDR2 SVGIG come from the germline V gene (reference sequence). With 4 bases clipped from V and 6 bases from J, the junction kept 4 bases outside the gene matches. The CDR3 runs 12 residues. For the CDR3, the DNA is TGTGCCTGGAATCGGGGAGGGGATACGCAGTATTTT. It encodes CAWNRGGDTQYF.

The chain employs TRBV5-1 and TRBJ2-5; the D gene is possibly TRBD2 (5 bases). V was shortened by 4 bases and J by 4 bases, with 17 bases between the two germline ends. This CDR3 spans 15 amino acids. Germline loops: CDR1 SGHRS, CDR2 YFSETQ. The CDR3 DNA sequence: TGCGCCAGCAGCCCCCTAGATTCGGGGAGAGAGACCCAGTACTTC. Amino acid sequence: CASSPLDSGRETQYF.

V is TRBV10-3 and J is TRBJ2-3; either TRBD1 or TRBD2 may fit D (6 bases each). Germline CDR1 and CDR2: ENHRY and SYGVKD. The length of the CDR3 is 16 residues. V was pared by 0 bases and J by 7 bases, with 17 bases between. CDR3 nucleotide sequence: TGTGCCATCAGTGAGTCGAATAGGGGGGTTGATAATACGCAGTATTTT. This sequence encodes CAISESNRGVDNTQYF.

This chain's CDR3 is CASSTRTSYNEQFF. CDR3 DNA sequence: TGTGCCAGCAGCACCCGGACTAGTTACAATGAGCAGTTCTTC. This sequence joins TRBV5-6 and TRBJ2-1; 7 bases are shared with TRBD2. This CDR3 is 14 amino acids long. Germline assignment: CDR1 SGHDT and CDR2 YYEEEE. V shed 4 bases, J shed 4 bases, and the junction held 5 bases outside the gene matches.

This clone was detected a few times. The chain couples TRBV6-6 to TRBJ1-2, with 7 nucleotides matching TRBD1. Germline V gene data show CDR1 as MNHNY and CDR2 as SVGAGI (reference sequence). The CDR3 is made up of 13 amino acids. The J segment lost 4 bases and the V segment lost 6 bases, leaving 5 bases of the junction unmatched. The CDR3 spells CASSPTGAYGYTF. CDR3 DNA sequence: TGTGCCAGCAGCCCCACAGGGGCCTATGGCTACACCTTC.

J is TRBJ1-1 and V is TRBV18; 9 nucleotides match TRBD1. There are 14 residues in the CDR3. Trimming at V came to 6 bases and at J to 1 base, leaving 3 bases not matched to a gene. Germline CDR1 reads KGHSH; CDR2 reads LQKENI. The CDR3 DNA sequence: TGTGCCAGCTCCCGACAGGGGGGGAACACTGAAGCTTTCTTT. Its protein product is CASSRQGGNTEAFF.

This clone has only a few counts. The chain couples TRBV11-3 to TRBJ1-5; D is unclear. Germline V gives CDR1 SGHNT, CDR2 YENEEA. V was shortened by 11 bases and J by 2 bases, with 10 bases between the two germline ends. The CDR3 sequence is 12 residues long. CDR3 in amino acids: CARWPRNQPQHF. The CDR3, as DNA: TGTGCCCGCTGGCCGCGCAATCAGCCCCAGCATTTT.

The chain employs TRBV7-2 and TRBJ2-2, with 8 bases aligning to TRBD2. In germline, CDR1 is SGHTA, CDR2 FQGNSA. The CDR3 length is 16 residues. V was clipped by 4 bases and J by 2 bases; unmatched bases: 6. DNA for the CDR3: TGTGCCAGCAGCTCATACGGGGGGGCAAACACCGGGGAGCTGTTTTTT. It encodes CASSSYGGANTGELFF. The complete variable domain, with remaining parts taken from reference TRBV7-2 and TRBJ2-2, reads GAGVSQSPSNKVTEKGKDVELRCDPISGHTALYWYRQSLGQGLEFLIYFQGNSAPDKSGLPSDRFSAERTGGSVSTLTIQRTQQEDSAVYLCASSSYGGANTGELFFGEGSRLTVL.

The chain joins TRBV28 to TRBJ2-7; a possible D gene is TRBD1 (6 bases). The V end lost 5 bases, the J end lost 3 bases, and 14 bases lay between the germline ends. The CDR3 runs to 14 residues. Germline CDR1 MDHEN, CDR2 SYDVKM. The CDR3 bases are TGTGCCAGCAGTCCCGCCGGGGACATCTACGAGCAGTACTTC. Translated, it gives CASSPAGDIYEQYF.

This chain's CDR3 is CASSQEGDRGVSGYTF. CDR3 sequence (DNA): TGCGCCAGCAGCCAAGAGGGGGACAGGGGTGTATCTGGCTACACCTTC. The chain uses TRBV4-1 and TRBJ1-2; 10 bases map to TRBD1. CDR3 length equals 16 residues. Germline-derived CDR1 and CDR2 are MGHRA and YSYEKL. J was trimmed by 7 bases and V by 0 bases; bases with no gene match: 8.

The chain joins TRBV5-8 to TRBJ1-2; tentatively, D is TRBD1 (5 bases). This CDR3 is 14 amino acids long. V dropped 0 bases and J dropped 5 bases, with 11 bases sitting between them. Germline V gene sequence: CDR1 SGHTS, CDR2 YDEGEE. The CDR3 loop reads CASSLARVGYGYTF. In DNA form, the CDR3 reads TGTGCCAGCAGCTTGGCCAGGGTTGGGTATGGCTACACCTTC.

Only a few counts were recorded for this clone. The rearrangement links TRBV2 to TRBJ2-7, with D perhaps TRBD2 (5 bases). Per the germline V gene, CDR1 is SNHLY and CDR2 is FYNNEI. V shed 5 bases and J shed 12 bases, with 14 bases lying between them. There are 11 residues in the CDR3. CDR3 amino acids: CASSQTRGVYF. The CDR3 DNA follows: TGTGCCAGCAGTCAAACCCGGGGAGTGTACTTC.

The V call is TRBV4-3, the J call TRBJ1-2; 8 nucleotides align to TRBD1. Germline CDR1 is LGHNA and CDR2 is YSLEER. There are 15 residues in the CDR3. V shed 0 bases, J shed 7 bases, and the junction held 7 bases outside the gene matches. Here the CDR3 DNA reads TGCGCCAGCAGCCAAGATTTGAACAGGGGGTTTGGCTACACCTTC. Its translation: CASSQDLNRGFGYTF.

The J gene is TRBJ1-3, the V gene TRBV6-5; D is possibly TRBD1 (6 bases). The CDR3 extends over 16 amino acids. From germline, CDR1 is MNHEY and CDR2 SVGAGI. Trimming stripped 4 bases from V and 0 bases from J, with 13 bases between. The CDR3 here is CASSLQGFGSGNTIYF. The CDR3 nucleotides are TGTGCCAGCAGTTTACAGGGTTTCGGCTCTGGAAACACCATATATTTT.